This TCR beta chain stems from a study of blood T cell repertoires in COVID-19. This CDR3 has 13 amino acids. Germline CDR1 reads SNHLY; CDR2 reads FYNNEI. With 5 bases clipped from V and 2 bases from J, the junction kept 1 base outside the gene matches. Original handling: Counts of nucleated cells, estimated from reference gene primer amplification, were obtained. Assay: immunoSEQ multiplex PCR; the TCRdb copy retains only in-frame clones and omits some. V and J calls and clone size are given by that table; D and trimming were obtained from the DNA. This sample has more than 50,000 clones, with around nine tenths found just once.

Material: peripheral blood. This chain joins TRBV2 and TRBJ2-5; 8 bases align to TRBD2. The clonotype originates from a woman aged 40 to 50 with active COVID-19. The CDR3 protein is CASSSGGQETQYF. CDR3 sequence (DNA): TGTGCCAGCAGTAGCGGGGGTCAAGAGACCCAGTACTTC.